Listed here are 6 T cell receptor beta chains from one sample, sequenced in a study of blood T cell repertoires in COVID-19. Measured with immunoSEQ multiplex PCR; TCRdb has only the in-frame clones, and not every one. The sample has some 260,000 clones; over 75% are singletons. The sample taken for sequencing was peripheral blood. The receptors stem from a woman between 65 and 79 years old with COVID-19, enrolled during active disease.

The chain uses TRBV5-6 and TRBJ2-7; D possibly corresponds to TRBD1 (5 bases). Germline CDR1 is SGHDT and CDR2 is YYEEEE. The CDR3 is 17 residues long. V was shortened by 2 bases and J by 1 base, with 19 bases between the two germline ends. CDR3 nucleotides: TGTGCCAGCAGCTTTTTGGGGCAGACCCTTTATTCCTACGAGCAGTACTTC. It codes for CASSFLGQTLYSYEQYF. The entire variable domain, with the rest obtained from reference TRBV5-6 and TRBJ2-7, is as follows: DAGVTQSPTHLIKTRGQQVTLRCSPKSGHDTVSWYQQALGQGPQFIFQYYEEEERQRGNFPDRFSGHQFPNYSSELNVNALLLGDSALYLCASSFLGQTLYSYEQYFGPGTRLTVT.

V usage is TRBV30 and J usage is TRBJ2-7, with 8 nucleotides matching TRBD1. This CDR3 region has 13 residues. Germline V gene data show CDR1 as GTSNPN and CDR2 as SVGIG (reference sequence). With 2 bases clipped from V and 4 bases from J, the junction kept 4 bases outside the gene matches. CDR3 region: CAWSQGAGYEQYF. The CDR3 DNA sequence: TGTGCCTGGAGTCAGGGGGCCGGGTACGAGCAGTACTTC.

The rearrangement joins TRBV29-1 to TRBJ2-1; 11 nucleotides align to TRBD2. This CDR3 has 14 amino acids. J gave up 7 bases and V 6 bases, and 8 bases lay outside the gene matches. Germline V gene lookup returns CDR1 SQVTM and CDR2 ANQGSEA. Written as DNA, the CDR3 is TGCAGCGTCGATACTAGCGGGAGTATGAATGAGCAGTTCTTC. Translating gives CSVDTSGSMNEQFF.

The genes are TRBV4-2 and TRBJ2-1, with 9 bases aligning to TRBD2. Per germline, CDR1 LGHNA and CDR2 YNFKEQ. V gave up 2 bases and J gave up 6 bases; unmatched junction bases: 11. CDR3 length: 17 amino acids. The CDR3 loop is CASSQKVGSGRPNEQFF. CDR3 sequence (DNA): TGTGCCAGCAGCCAAAAGGTCGGAAGCGGGAGGCCCAATGAGCAGTTCTTC.

This clone was seen only once. J is TRBJ2-2 and V is TRBV9; TRBD2 matches at 7 bases. The CDR3 spans 15 residues. With V trimmed by 0 bases and J by 9 bases, 8 bases remained unmatched. Germline V CDR1 and CDR2: SGDLS, YYNGEE. For the CDR3, the DNA is TGTGCCAGCAGCGTAGGGGGAGGGAGGGACCGGGAGCTGTTTTTT. It specifies CASSVGGGRDRELFF. The entire variable domain, with the rest obtained from reference TRBV9 and TRBJ2-2, is as follows: DSGVTQTPKHLITATGQRVTLRCSPRSGDLSVYWYQQSLDQGLQFLIQYYNGEERAKGNILERFSAQQFPDLHSELNLSSLELGDSALYFCASSVGGGRDRELFFGEGSRLTVL.

The rearrangement uses TRBV2 and TRBJ1-2; 8 nucleotides match TRBD1. The germline V gene has CDR1 SNHLY and CDR2 FYNNEI. This CDR3 region has 14 residues. J lost 5 bases, V lost 5 bases, and 7 bases had no gene match. This CDR3 reads CASSYDRGHYGYTF. Here the CDR3 DNA reads TGTGCCAGCAGTTATGACAGGGGACATTATGGCTACACCTTC.